The clone carrying this TCR beta chain showed up many times. Its antigen is not known. The authors prepared the TCRbeta library with unique molecular identifiers. TCRdb re-called the PCR reads through MiXCR, storing one row per CDR3 protein. This table has approximately 170,000 distinct CDR3 sequences, roughly 11% appearing once. This sample was taken from a study of T-cell reconstitution after alpha-beta-depleted transplantation in children. This CDR3 region has 15 residues. Trimming left V 3 bases short and J 4 bases short, with 11 bases between. The germline V gene has CDR1 SGHRS and CDR2 YFSETQ. General observations from the study: Day-60 TCRbeta diversity that was high in some patients was derived from surviving recipient T cells and thymic progenitors.

The chain joins TRBV5-1 to TRBJ2-6, with D maybe TRBD1 (5 bases). The receptor comes from a boy aged 2 to 9 with acute myeloid leukemia, due to receive a stem cell transplant. The material sequenced was PBMCs, taken before TCRalphabeta/CD19-depleted stem cell transplant. CDR3: CASSWQGPGANVLTF. The CDR3 region has the DNA TGCGCCAGCAGCTGGCAGGGCCCCGGGGCCAACGTCCTGACTTTC.